The 29 T cell receptor beta chains reported below all come from one sample, sequenced in a study of T cell responses to AZD1222 COVID-19 vaccine. TCRdb keeps only in-frame clones here, not all; method: immunoSEQ multiplex PCR. The sample has about 120,000 clones; approximately 86% are singletons. This sample comprised peripheral blood, obtained on day 0 of AZD1222 vaccination. These receptors were obtained from an adult in good health.

This chain joins TRBV28 and TRBJ2-2; D not certain. V was shortened by 8 bases and J by 6 bases, with 10 bases between the two germline ends. The CDR3 is 12 residues long. The germline CDR1 and CDR2 sequences are MDHEN and SYDVKM. This chain's CDR3 is CASREGPGELFF. Here the CDR3 DNA reads TGTGCCAGCCGCGAAGGGCCCGGGGAGCTGTTTTTT.

V and J are TRBV19 and TRBJ1-5, with a weak D call TRBD1 (6 bases). The CDR3 spans 15 residues. The V and J ends lost 6 bases and 2 bases respectively, with 14 bases between them. Germline lookup yields CDR1 LNHDA and CDR2 SQIVND (reference sequence). In DNA, the CDR3 is TGTGCCAGTAGGCGAACAGGGAGTGGCAATCAGCCCCAGCATTTT. This encodes CASRRTGSGNQPQHF.

The J gene is TRBJ2-7, the V gene TRBV20-1; D ambiguous. This CDR3 spans 14 amino acids. Germline loops: CDR1 DFQATT, CDR2 SNEGSKA (reference sequence). V lost 3 bases, J lost 4 bases, and 16 bases lay in between. The DNA for the CDR3 is TGCAGTGCTAGTGGAAGGGCCGGGCTTTACGAGCAGTACTTC. It codes for CSASGRAGLYEQYF.

V is TRBV7-2 and J is TRBJ2-7; 11 bases match TRBD2. CDR3 size: 15 residues. From germline, CDR1 is SGHTA and CDR2 FQGNSA. Trimming removed 0 bases from V and 7 bases from J; junction bases left unmatched: 5. The chain's CDR3 is CASSLALAGGVEQYF. The CDR3 nucleotides read TGTGCCAGCAGCTTAGCTCTAGCGGGGGGTGTGGAGCAGTACTTC.

V gene TRBV2 combines with J gene TRBJ2-3, with 14 bases identical to TRBD2. Germline V gene lookup returns CDR1 SNHLY and CDR2 FYNNEI. V shed 6 bases and J 5 bases; nucleotides not matched to a gene: 4. This CDR3 has 15 amino acids. CDR3 sequence reads: CASSQGLAGVDTQYF. CDR3 coding DNA: TGTGCCAGCAGCCAGGGACTAGCGGGAGTAGATACGCAGTATTTT.

The chain is built from TRBV7-2 and TRBJ1-2; unclear D gene. The CDR3 extends over 14 amino acids. Per germline, CDR1 SGHTA and CDR2 FQGNSA. V was pared by 4 bases and J by 3 bases, with 12 bases between. CDR3 region: CASSSGVGYYGYTF. CDR3 sequence (DNA): TGTGCCAGCAGCTCTGGGGTTGGATACTATGGCTACACCTTC.

The chain recombines TRBV15 with TRBJ1-2; 9 nucleotides align to TRBD1. Looked up from germline, CDR1 is LNHNV and CDR2 is YYDKDF (reference sequence). Germline trimming cut 1 base from V and 0 bases from J; bases unmatched to any gene: 6. The CDR3 spans 17 residues. CDR3 protein: CATSRGGQGGTNYGYTF. CDR3 nucleotides: TGTGCCACCAGCAGAGGGGGACAGGGTGGAACTAACTATGGCTACACCTTC.

V usage is TRBV2 and J usage is TRBJ2-1; D gene ambiguous. This CDR3 has 14 amino acids. Germline CDR1 is SNHLY and CDR2 is FYNNEI. V was clipped by 6 bases and J by 0 bases, with 9 bases between them. The CDR3 DNA reads as TGTGCCAGCAGACTTGCCAGCTCCTACAATGAGCAGTTCTTC. It is translated as CASRLASSYNEQFF.

The chain couples TRBV19 to TRBJ2-1; 7 nucleotides align to TRBD2. Germline V gene lookup returns CDR1 LNHDA and CDR2 SQIVND (reference sequence). This CDR3 has 15 residues. V gave up 4 bases and J gave up 0 bases; unmatched junction bases: 3. This chain's CDR3 is CASSTLADSYNEQFF. CDR3 nucleotide sequence: TGTGCCAGTAGTACTCTAGCGGACTCCTACAATGAGCAGTTCTTC.

The chain links TRBV6-5 to TRBJ2-1; D perhaps matches TRBD1 (6 bases). The CDR3 length is 13 residues. CDR1 and CDR2 (germline): MNHEY, SVGAGI. The germline V and J ends were trimmed by 8 bases and 3 bases, with 11 bases remaining between them. CDR3 DNA: TGTGCCAGCCTACAGGGCCTCTACAATGAGCAGTTCTTC. The encoded protein is CASLQGLYNEQFF.

The chain joins TRBV6-5 to TRBJ2-3; the match to TRBD2 covers 12 bases. V trimming: 6 bases; J trimming: 7 bases; junction bases outside the gene matches: 5. Germline CDR1 MNHEY, CDR2 SVGAGI. The CDR3 loop spans 14 amino acids. The chain's CDR3 is CASSQTSGGYTQYF. In nucleotides, the CDR3 is TGTGCCAGCAGCCAGACTAGCGGGGGCTATACGCAGTATTTT.

This clone appeared once. The chain recombines TRBV18 with TRBJ2-2; 10 positions match TRBD2. The CDR3 has 17 amino acids. The germline V gene encodes CDR1 KGHSH and CDR2 LQKENI. V dropped 3 bases and J dropped 8; count of bases not matched to a gene: 12. In nucleotides, the CDR3 is TGTGCCAGCTCACCTCCAGGGACTAGCGCCCGTAGTGGGGAGCTGTTTTTT. Protein: CASSPPGTSARSGELFF. The variable domain in full, completed from reference TRBV18 and TRBJ2-2, reads NAGVMQNPRHLVRRRGQEARLRCSPMKGHSHVYWYRQLPEEGLKFMVYLQKENIIDESGMPKERFSAEFPKEGPSILRIQQVVRGDSAAYFCASSPPGTSARSGELFFGEGSRLTVL.

J is TRBJ2-1 and V is TRBV11-3, with TRBD1 matching 7 bases. Germline V gives CDR1 SGHNT, CDR2 YENEEA. Trimming removed 4 bases from V and 9 bases from J; junction bases left unmatched: 9. This CDR3 comprises 14 residues. Written as DNA, the CDR3 is TGTGCCAGCAGCTCCGACAGGGCCGGAGGTGAGCAGTTCTTC. Protein sequence: CASSSDRAGGEQFF.

This chain uses TRBV7-2 with TRBJ2-2; possibly TRBD2 for D (5 bases). The CDR3 spans 18 residues. Germline loops: CDR1 SGHTA, CDR2 FQGNSA. The V gene lost 1 base and the J gene lost 5 bases, with 20 bases spanning the gap. The CDR3 here is CASSLDLRGSYGTGELFF. Written as DNA, the CDR3 is TGTGCCAGCAGCTTAGATCTGCGTGGGAGCTACGGGACCGGGGAGCTGTTTTTT.

The chain combines TRBV28 with TRBJ2-7; possibly TRBD2 for D (6 bases). Trimming cost V 3 bases and J 0 bases, with 12 bases left between them. CDR3 length: 15 residues. Germline loops: CDR1 MDHEN, CDR2 SYDVKM. In DNA, the CDR3 is TGTGCCAGCAGTTTGGAGGGTTTCCCCTCCTACGAGCAGTACTTC. Residues: CASSLEGFPSYEQYF.

The rearrangement links TRBV7-3 to TRBJ2-3; TRBD1 matches 9 bases. The CDR3 extends over 16 amino acids. Germline CDR1 SGHTA, CDR2 FQGTGA. The junction had 8 bases not matched to a gene; V was cut back by 1 base and J by 6 bases. As DNA, the CDR3 is TGTGCCAGCAGCTTAAGGGGGACAGGGTTTGGCGATACGCAGTATTTT. This gives the protein CASSLRGTGFGDTQYF.

This chain uses TRBV5-4 with TRBJ2-6; TRBD2 might be the D (6 bases). Per the germline V gene, CDR1 is SGHNT and CDR2 is YYREEE (reference sequence). The CDR3 totals 15 residues. V lost 4 bases to trimming and J lost 2 bases, with 10 bases between them. This CDR3 reads CASSQRVTGANVLTF. The CDR3 nucleotides are TGTGCCAGCAGCCAGCGGGTAACTGGGGCCAACGTCCTGACTTTC.

The J gene is TRBJ1-1, the V gene TRBV5-1, with a tentative D call TRBD1 (6 bases). Trimming took off 0 bases at V and 5 bases at J, with 11 bases between the two ends. Germline loops: CDR1 SGHRS, CDR2 YFSETQ. The CDR3 runs to 14 residues. CDR3 nucleotides: TGCGCCAGCAGCTTGGCCCAGGGGAGGACTGAAGCTTTCTTT. Translating it yields CASSLAQGRTEAFF.

This chain links TRBV3-1 (or the pseudogene TRBV3-2) with TRBJ2-7; D is possibly TRBD1 (8 bases). V shed 4 bases and J shed 1 base, with 14 bases lying between them. Germline V gene data show CDR1 as LGHDT and CDR2 as YNNKEL (reference sequence). CDR3 size: 15 residues. CDR3 loop: CASSPTGGVSYEQYF. The CDR3 DNA follows: TGTGCCAGCAGCCCTACAGGGGGGGTGTCCTACGAGCAGTACTTC.

This clone was detected once. This chain joins TRBV7-9 and TRBJ2-7; D might be TRBD2 (6 bases). Trimming pared 4 bases from V and 7 bases from J, leaving 17 bases between. The length of the CDR3 is 14 residues. Per the germline V gene, CDR1 is SEHNR and CDR2 is FQNEAQ (reference sequence). The CDR3, as DNA: TGTGCCAGCAGCTCCTTTGGACCGGCGGGGGAGCAGTACTTC. Residues: CASSSFGPAGEQYF.

V and J are TRBV3-1 (or the pseudogene TRBV3-2) and TRBJ2-2, with D unresolved. Trimming cost V 1 base and J 6 bases, with 12 bases left between them. The CDR3 runs 15 residues. The germline CDR1 and CDR2 sequences are LGHDT and YNNKEL (reference sequence). The CDR3 sequence is CASSQVPGGPGELFF. The DNA of the CDR3 is TGTGCCAGCAGCCAAGTTCCGGGTGGCCCCGGGGAGCTGTTTTTT.

This clone was seen only once. V gene TRBV20-1 combines with J gene TRBJ2-2, with D perhaps TRBD1 or TRBD2 (5 bases each). Germline V gives CDR1 DFQATT, CDR2 SNEGSKA (reference sequence). Deletions cut 3 bases from V and 5 bases from J, with 13 bases between. This CDR3 contains 14 residues. The CDR3 region is CSASWGRVTGELFF. For the CDR3, the DNA is TGCAGTGCTAGTTGGGGACGGGTTACCGGGGAGCTGTTTTTT.

V usage is TRBV27 and J usage is TRBJ2-3; D call uncertain. Trimming shortened V by 4 bases and J by 7 bases, and 18 bases separated the two germline ends. The CDR3 loop spans 15 amino acids. Germline CDR1 reads MNHEY; CDR2 reads SMNVEV (reference sequence). Written as DNA, the CDR3 is TGTGCCAGCAGTTCTTCCAGCCTAGTAGTATATACGCAGTATTTT. This sequence encodes CASSSSSLVVYTQYF.

The rearrangement joins TRBV19 to TRBJ1-5; tentatively, D is TRBD1 (5 bases). Germline values: CDR1 LNHDA, CDR2 SQIVND (reference sequence). There are 14 residues in the CDR3. V lost 5 bases to trimming and J lost 4 bases, with 12 bases between them. This CDR3 reads CASSPERGNQPQHF. The CDR3 nucleotides are TGTGCCAGTAGTCCCGAGCGGGGGAATCAGCCCCAGCATTTT.

This chain joins TRBV18 and TRBJ1-3, with 10 bases matching TRBD1. J gave up 8 bases and V 3 bases, and 7 bases lay outside the gene matches. Germline CDR1 and CDR2: KGHSH and LQKENI. CDR3 length: 15 amino acids. The chain's CDR3 is CASSPRDRGDYTIYF. DNA for the CDR3: TGTGCCAGCTCACCCCGGGACAGGGGAGACTACACCATATATTTT.

V gene TRBV3-1 (or the pseudogene TRBV3-2) combines with J gene TRBJ2-7, with D possibly TRBD2 on 6 matching bases. Per the germline V gene, CDR1 is LGHDT and CDR2 is YNNKEL (reference sequence). This CDR3 has 15 amino acids. Deletions cut 1 base from V and 0 bases from J, with 10 bases between. DNA for the CDR3: TGTGCCAGCAGCCAAGTTTGGGACTCCTCCTACGAGCAGTACTTC. It yields the protein CASSQVWDSSYEQYF.

This chain uses TRBV12-3 or TRBV12-4 with TRBJ2-2; no clear D gene. The ends were cut back, 2 bases at V and 13 bases at J, with 14 bases in the middle. CDR3 length: 13 amino acids. CDR3: CASSLTVFEGLFF. The CDR3 region has the DNA TGTGCCAGCAGTTTAACCGTGTTTGAAGGGCTGTTTTTT.

This chain joins TRBV5-1 and TRBJ2-7, with 12 bases that match TRBD2. This CDR3 region has 17 residues. Germline V CDR1 and CDR2: SGHRS, YFSETQ. Trimming cost V 0 bases and J 3 bases; bases outside gene matches: 7. CDR3 loop: CASSLGSGTSGHYEQYF. The CDR3 DNA sequence: TGCGCCAGCAGCTTGGGCTCCGGGACTAGCGGGCACTACGAGCAGTACTTC.

The V and J genes are TRBV5-6 and TRBJ1-6; weak D call: TRBD1 (6 bases). CDR3 size: 15 residues. Trimming pared 4 bases from V and 7 bases from J, leaving 15 bases between. Germline values: CDR1 SGHDT, CDR2 YYEEEE. The chain's CDR3 is CASSPMGGGNSPLHF. The DNA for the CDR3 is TGTGCCAGCAGCCCGATGGGAGGGGGGAATTCACCCCTCCACTTT. Combining the CDR3 with reference TRBV5-6 and TRBJ1-6 gives the whole variable domain DAGVTQSPTHLIKTRGQQVTLRCSPKSGHDTVSWYQQALGQGPQFIFQYYEEEERQRGNFPDRFSGHQFPNYSSELNVNALLLGDSALYLCASSPMGGGNSPLHFGNGTRLTVT.